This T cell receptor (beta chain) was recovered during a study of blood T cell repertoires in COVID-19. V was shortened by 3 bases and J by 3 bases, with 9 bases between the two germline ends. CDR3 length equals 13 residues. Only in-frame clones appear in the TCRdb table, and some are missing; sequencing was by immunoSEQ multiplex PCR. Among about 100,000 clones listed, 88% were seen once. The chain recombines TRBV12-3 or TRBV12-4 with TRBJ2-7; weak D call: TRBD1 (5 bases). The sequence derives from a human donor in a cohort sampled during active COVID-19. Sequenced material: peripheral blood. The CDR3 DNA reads TGTGCCAGCAGTTTGACCGGACACTACGAGCAGTACTTC. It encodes CASSLTGHYEQYF.